The 8 T cell receptor beta chains given below trace back to one sample, sequenced in a study of blood T cell repertoires in COVID-19. TCRdb keeps only in-frame clones here, not all; method: immunoSEQ multiplex PCR. In the table there are approximately 98,000 clones, about nine tenths of which are singletons. The sequencing input was peripheral blood. The receptors originated from a human donor in a cohort sampled during active COVID-19.

The chain joins TRBV28 to TRBJ2-1; 9 positions match TRBD2. V lost 8 bases to trimming and J lost 7 bases; unmatched junction nucleotides: 6. Germline V gene lookup returns CDR1 MDHEN and CDR2 SYDVKM. The CDR3 loop spans 13 amino acids. CDR3 sequence: CASRTSATNEQFF. Written as DNA, the CDR3 is TGTGCCAGCCGGACTAGCGCCACTAATGAGCAGTTCTTC. Full variable domain (remainder filled in from reference TRBV28 and TRBJ2-1): DVKVTQSSRYLVKRTGEKVFLECVQDMDHENMFWYRQDPGLGLRLIYFSYDVKMKEKGDIPEGYSVSREKKERFSLILESASTNQTSMYLCASRTSATNEQFFGPGTRLTVL.

This rearrangement joins TRBV4-2 to TRBJ1-2; 8 bases are shared with TRBD1. The CDR3 totals 14 residues. Germline V gene lookup returns CDR1 LGHNA and CDR2 YNFKEQ. V shed 0 bases and J 7 bases; nucleotides not matched to a gene: 4. As DNA, the CDR3 is TGTGCCAGCAGCCAAGATCGGACAGGGACTGGCTACACCTTC. As protein: CASSQDRTGTGYTF.

The chain uses TRBV27 and TRBJ1-2, with 7 nucleotides matching TRBD1. The J segment lost 8 bases and the V segment lost 5 bases, leaving 8 bases of the junction unmatched. Germline V gives CDR1 MNHEY, CDR2 SMNVEV (reference sequence). The CDR3 spans 13 residues. As DNA, the CDR3 is TGTGCCAGCAGTACACAGGGGAGAGGAGGCTACACCTTC. Protein: CASSTQGRGGYTF.

J is TRBJ2-2 and V is TRBV9, with 10 bases matching TRBD2. J gave up 4 bases and V 0 bases, and 3 bases lay outside the gene matches. Germline-derived CDR1 and CDR2 are SGDLS and YYNGEE. This CDR3 has 16 amino acids. The CDR3 DNA is TGTGCCAGCAGCGTAGAACTAGCGGGACGCACCGGGGAGCTGTTTTTT. It codes for CASSVELAGRTGELFF.

This chain connects TRBV4-1 to TRBJ2-2; possible D gene TRBD2, 5 bases. From germline, CDR1 is MGHRA and CDR2 YSYEKL. V was pared by 6 bases and J by 5 bases, with 19 bases between. The CDR3 spans 16 residues. Here the CDR3 reads CASSLRERARTGELFF. The CDR3 nucleotides read TGCGCCAGCAGTCTCCGAGAGAGGGCGCGTACCGGGGAGCTGTTTTTT.

The V gene is TRBV28, the J gene TRBJ1-4; D unresolved. CDR3 length equals 15 residues. CDR1 and CDR2 from the germline V gene are MDHEN and SYDVKM. Trimming took off 5 bases at V and 2 bases at J, with 12 bases between the two ends. CDR3 amino acids: CASSPGGTTNEKLFF. The CDR3 DNA sequence: TGTGCCAGCAGTCCCGGAGGAACCACTAATGAAAAACTGTTTTTT. Together with reference TRBV28 and TRBJ1-4, the CDR3 gives the full variable domain: DVKVTQSSRYLVKRTGEKVFLECVQDMDHENMFWYRQDPGLGLRLIYFSYDVKMKEKGDIPEGYSVSREKKERFSLILESASTNQTSMYLCASSPGGTTNEKLFFGSGTQLSVL.

The chain uses TRBV19 and TRBJ1-2, with a tentative D call TRBD1 (5 bases). Trimming left V 5 bases short and J 2 bases short, with 9 bases between. From germline, CDR1 is LNHDA and CDR2 SQIVND (reference sequence). The CDR3 is 13 amino acids. The CDR3 loop is CASSVQGNYGYTF. CDR3 bases: TGTGCCAGTAGTGTCCAGGGAAACTATGGCTACACCTTC.

This clone was seen a single time. The sample has other DNA sequences that encode this CDR3 too. This chain joins TRBV19 and TRBJ2-7; 7 bases agree with TRBD1. With V trimmed by 5 bases and J by 0 bases, 4 bases remained unmatched. CDR1 LNHDA and CDR2 SQIVND come from the germline V gene (reference sequence). CDR3 length: 14 residues. For the CDR3, the DNA is TGTGCCAGTAGTCTGACAGGGAGCTCCTACGAGCAGTACTTC. Translating it yields CASSLTGSSYEQYF.